This T cell receptor (beta chain) was captured by sequencing in a study of early T cells in non-severe SARS-CoV-2 infection. Unique molecular identifiers were affixed to single, distinct cDNA molecules. TCRdb analysed the 5' RACE reads with MiXCR anew, one entry per CDR3 protein. The data show about 34,000 distinct CDR3 sequences, with roughly 6% seen just once and 7.6% held by the top ten. The V end lost 4 bases, the J end lost 4 bases, and 5 bases lay between the germline ends. Germline V gene data show CDR1 as MNHEY and CDR2 as SVGEGT. The CDR3 has 12 amino acids. This TCR came from an adult who was a healthcare worker with PCR-confirmed SARS-CoV-2 infection or an uninfected control (not recorded which). The sequencing input was whole blood. The V and J genes are TRBV6-2 or TRBV6-3 and TRBJ2-1; D ambiguous. CDR3 residues: CASSSGYNEQFF. Written as DNA, the CDR3 is TGTGCCAGCAGTTCCGGGTACAATGAGCAGTTCTTC.